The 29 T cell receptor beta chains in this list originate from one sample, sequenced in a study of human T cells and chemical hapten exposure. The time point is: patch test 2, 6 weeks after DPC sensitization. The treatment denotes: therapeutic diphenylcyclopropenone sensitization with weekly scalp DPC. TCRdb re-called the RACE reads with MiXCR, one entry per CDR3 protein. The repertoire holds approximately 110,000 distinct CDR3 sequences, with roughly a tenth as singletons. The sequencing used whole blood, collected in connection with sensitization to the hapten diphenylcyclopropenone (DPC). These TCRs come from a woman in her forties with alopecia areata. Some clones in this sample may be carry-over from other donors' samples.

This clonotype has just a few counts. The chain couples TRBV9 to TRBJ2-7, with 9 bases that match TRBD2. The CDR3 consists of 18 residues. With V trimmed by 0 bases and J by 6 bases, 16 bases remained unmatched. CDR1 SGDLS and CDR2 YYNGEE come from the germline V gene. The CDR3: CASSVGPSGVRVGGEQYF. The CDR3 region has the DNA TGTGCCAGCAGCGTAGGGCCTAGCGGGGTCCGGGTTGGTGGCGAGCAGTACTTC.

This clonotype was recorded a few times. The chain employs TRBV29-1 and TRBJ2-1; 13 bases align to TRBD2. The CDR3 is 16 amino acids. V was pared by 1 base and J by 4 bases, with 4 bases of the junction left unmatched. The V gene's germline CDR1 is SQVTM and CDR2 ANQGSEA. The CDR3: CSVEGLAGGLYNEQFF. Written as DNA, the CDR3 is TGCAGCGTTGAAGGACTAGCGGGGGGCCTATACAATGAGCAGTTCTTC.

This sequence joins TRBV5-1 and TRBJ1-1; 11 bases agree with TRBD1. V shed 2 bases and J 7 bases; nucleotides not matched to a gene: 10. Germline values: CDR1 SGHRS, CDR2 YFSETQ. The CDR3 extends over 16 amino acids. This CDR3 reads CASSLSLMDRGHEAFF. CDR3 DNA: TGCGCCAGCAGCTTATCGCTAATGGACAGGGGGCATGAAGCTTTCTTT.

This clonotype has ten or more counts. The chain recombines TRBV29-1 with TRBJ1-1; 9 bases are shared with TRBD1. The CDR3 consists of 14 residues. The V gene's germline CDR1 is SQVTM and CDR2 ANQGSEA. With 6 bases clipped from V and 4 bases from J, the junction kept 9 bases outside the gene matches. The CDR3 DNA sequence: TGCAGCGTAGGCCCCGGACAGGGGTTCACTGAAGCTTTCTTT. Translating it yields CSVGPGQGFTEAFF.

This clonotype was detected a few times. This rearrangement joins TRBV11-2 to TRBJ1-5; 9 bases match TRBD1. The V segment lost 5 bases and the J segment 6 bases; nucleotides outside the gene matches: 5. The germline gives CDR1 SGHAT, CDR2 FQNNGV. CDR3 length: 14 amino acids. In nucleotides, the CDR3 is TGTGCCAGCAGCCCCGACAGGGGGGGTCAGCCCCAGCATTTT. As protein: CASSPDRGGQPQHF.

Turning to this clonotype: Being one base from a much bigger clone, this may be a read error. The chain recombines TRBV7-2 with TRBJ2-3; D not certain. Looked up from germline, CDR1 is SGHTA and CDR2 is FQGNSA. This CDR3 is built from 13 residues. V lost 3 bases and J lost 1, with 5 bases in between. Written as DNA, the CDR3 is TGTGCCAGCAGCTTTGTAGGCACAGATACGCAGTATTTT. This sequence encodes CASSFVGTDTQYF.

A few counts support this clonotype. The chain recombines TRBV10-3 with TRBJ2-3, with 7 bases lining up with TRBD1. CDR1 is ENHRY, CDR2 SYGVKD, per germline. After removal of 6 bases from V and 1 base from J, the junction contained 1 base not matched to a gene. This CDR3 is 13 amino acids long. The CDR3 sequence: CAISGQGTDTQYF. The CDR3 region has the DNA TGTGCCATCAGCGGACAGGGCACAGATACGCAGTATTTT.

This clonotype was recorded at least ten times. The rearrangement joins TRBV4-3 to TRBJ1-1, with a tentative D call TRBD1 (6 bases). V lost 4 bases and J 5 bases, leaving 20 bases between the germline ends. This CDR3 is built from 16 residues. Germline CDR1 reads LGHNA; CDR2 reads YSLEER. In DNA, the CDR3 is TGCGCCAGCAGCCCCGGACAGCTCTCGGAGTGGACTGAAGCTTTCTTT. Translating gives CASSPGQLSEWTEAFF.

This CDR3 is CASSPSSGGAIPPSEQYF. The CDR3 DNA follows: TGCGCCAGCAGCCCTTCTAGCGGGGGGGCAATCCCCCCCAGCGAGCAGTACTTC. The chain has TRBV4-3 and TRBJ2-7; 12 bases fit TRBD2. Trimming took 4 bases from V and 6 from J; bases not matched to a gene: 16. This CDR3 contains 18 residues. In germline, CDR1 is LGHNA, CDR2 YSLEER.

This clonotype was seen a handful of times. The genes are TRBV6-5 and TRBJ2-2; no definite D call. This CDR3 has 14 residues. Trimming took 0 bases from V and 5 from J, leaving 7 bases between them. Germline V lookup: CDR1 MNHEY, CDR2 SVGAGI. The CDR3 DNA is TGTGCCAGCAGTTACTCGAGAGGTACCGGGGAGCTGTTTTTT. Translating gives CASSYSRGTGELFF.

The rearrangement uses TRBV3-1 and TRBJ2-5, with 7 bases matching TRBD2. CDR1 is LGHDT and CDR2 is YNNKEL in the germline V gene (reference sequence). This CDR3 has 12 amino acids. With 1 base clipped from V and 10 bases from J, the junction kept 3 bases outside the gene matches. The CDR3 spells CASSQARGGQYF. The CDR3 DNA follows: TGTGCCAGCAGCCAAGCCCGCGGGGGCCAGTACTTC.

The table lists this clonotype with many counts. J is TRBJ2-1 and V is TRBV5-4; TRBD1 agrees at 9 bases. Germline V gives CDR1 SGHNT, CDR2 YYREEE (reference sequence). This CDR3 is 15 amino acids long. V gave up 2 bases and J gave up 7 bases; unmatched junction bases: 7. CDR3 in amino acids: CASSFSTGGNNEQFF. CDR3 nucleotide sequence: TGTGCCAGCAGCTTTTCGACAGGGGGGAATAATGAGCAGTTCTTC.

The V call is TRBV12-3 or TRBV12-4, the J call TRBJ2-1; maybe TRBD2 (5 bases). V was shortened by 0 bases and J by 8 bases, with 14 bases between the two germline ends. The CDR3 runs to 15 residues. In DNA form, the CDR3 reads TGTGCCAGCAGTTTAGCTGCTGCGGGCATCGATGAGCAGTTCTTC. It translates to CASSLAAAGIDEQFF.

The CDR3 loop reads CASSRKGSIYF. CDR3 bases: TGTGCCAGCAGTCGCAAGGGAAGCATATATTTT. This chain joins TRBV12-3 or TRBV12-4 and TRBJ1-3, with D unclear. V lost 5 bases and J lost 12, with 11 bases in between. The CDR3 has 11 residues.

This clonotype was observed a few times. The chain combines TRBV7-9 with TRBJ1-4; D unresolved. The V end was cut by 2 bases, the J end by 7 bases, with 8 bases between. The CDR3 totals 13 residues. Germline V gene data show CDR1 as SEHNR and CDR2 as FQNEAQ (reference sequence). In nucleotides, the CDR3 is TGTGCCAGCAGCTTAAATCGGGGTGAAAAACTGTTTTTT. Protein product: CASSLNRGEKLFF.

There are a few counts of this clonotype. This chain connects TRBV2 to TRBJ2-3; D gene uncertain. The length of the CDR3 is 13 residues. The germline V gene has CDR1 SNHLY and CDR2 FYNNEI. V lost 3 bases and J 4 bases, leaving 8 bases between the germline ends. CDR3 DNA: TGTGCCAGCAGTGAGATTAGAGCAGATACGCAGTATTTT. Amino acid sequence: CASSEIRADTQYF.

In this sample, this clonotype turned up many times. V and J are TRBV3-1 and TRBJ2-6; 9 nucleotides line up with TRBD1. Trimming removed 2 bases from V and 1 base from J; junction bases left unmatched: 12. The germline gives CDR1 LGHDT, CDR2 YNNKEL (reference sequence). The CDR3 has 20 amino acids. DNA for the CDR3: TGTGCCAGCAGCCAAAACACTGCCGGGACAGGGCTTTCTGGGGCCAACGTCCTGACTTTC. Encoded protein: CASSQNTAGTGLSGANVLTF.

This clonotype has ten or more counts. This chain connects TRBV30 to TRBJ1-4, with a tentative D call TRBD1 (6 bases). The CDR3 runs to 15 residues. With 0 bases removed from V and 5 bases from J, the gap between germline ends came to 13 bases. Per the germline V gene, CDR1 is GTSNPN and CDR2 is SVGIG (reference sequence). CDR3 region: CAWSVGGGKNEKLFF. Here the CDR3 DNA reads TGTGCCTGGAGTGTTGGGGGCGGGAAGAATGAAAAACTGTTTTTT.

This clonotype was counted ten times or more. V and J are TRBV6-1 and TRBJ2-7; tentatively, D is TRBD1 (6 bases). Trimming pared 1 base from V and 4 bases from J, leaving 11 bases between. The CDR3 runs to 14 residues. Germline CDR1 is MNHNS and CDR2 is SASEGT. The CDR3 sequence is CASSEVGRGYEQYF. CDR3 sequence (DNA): TGTGCCAGCAGTGAAGTTGGCAGGGGTTACGAGCAGTACTTC.

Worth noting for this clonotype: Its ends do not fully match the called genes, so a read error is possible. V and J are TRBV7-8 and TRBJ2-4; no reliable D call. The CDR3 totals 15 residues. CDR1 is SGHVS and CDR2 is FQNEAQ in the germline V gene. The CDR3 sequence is CASSVAEIAKNIQYF. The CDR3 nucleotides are TGTGCCAGCAGCGTAGCCGAAATAGCCAAAAACATTCAGTACTTC.

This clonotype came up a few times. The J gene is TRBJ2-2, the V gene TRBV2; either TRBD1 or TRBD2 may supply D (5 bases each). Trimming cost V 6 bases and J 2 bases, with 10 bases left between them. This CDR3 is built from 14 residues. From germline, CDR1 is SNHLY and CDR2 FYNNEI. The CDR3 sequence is CASSGTVNTGELFF. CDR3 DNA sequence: TGTGCCAGCAGCGGGACGGTTAACACCGGGGAGCTGTTTTTT.

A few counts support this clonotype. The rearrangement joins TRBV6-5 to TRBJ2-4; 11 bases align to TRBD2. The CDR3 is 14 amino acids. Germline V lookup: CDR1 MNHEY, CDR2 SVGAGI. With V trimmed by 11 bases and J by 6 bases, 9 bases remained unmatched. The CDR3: CASKLAGAGNIQYF. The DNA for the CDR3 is TGTGCCTCTAAACTAGCGGGGGCGGGAAACATTCAGTACTTC.

The CDR3 bases are TGTGCCAGCAGTTTCGCGGGGAGCACAGATACGCAGTATTTT. Translating gives CASSFAGSTDTQYF. The V call is TRBV12-3 or TRBV12-4, the J call TRBJ2-3; a weak D match, TRBD2 (6 bases). This CDR3 is built from 14 residues. Trimming removed 3 bases from V and 0 bases from J, with 7 bases in between.

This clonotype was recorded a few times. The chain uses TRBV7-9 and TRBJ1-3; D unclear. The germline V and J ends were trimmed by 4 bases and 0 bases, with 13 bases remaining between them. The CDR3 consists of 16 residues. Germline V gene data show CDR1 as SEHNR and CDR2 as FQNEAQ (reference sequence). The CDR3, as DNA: TGTGCCAGCAGCTCTTTAGTTTTTAGCTCTGGAAACACCATATATTTT. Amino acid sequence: CASSSLVFSSGNTIYF. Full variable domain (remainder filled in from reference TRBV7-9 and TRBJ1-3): DTGVSQNPRHKITKRGQNVTFRCDPISEHNRLYWYRQTLGQGPEFLTYFQNEAQLEKSRLLSDRFSAERPKGSFSTLEIQRTEQGDSAMYLCASSSLVFSSGNTIYFGEGSWLTVV.

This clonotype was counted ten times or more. For the CDR3, the DNA is TGTGCCATCAGGACAACAGGGTTTGGTGGCAACACTGAAGCTTTCTTT. This sequence encodes CAIRTTGFGGNTEAFF. J is TRBJ1-1 and V is TRBV10-3; maybe TRBD1 (6 bases). The V end was cut by 6 bases, the J end by 2 bases, with 19 bases between. The CDR3 runs 16 residues. The germline CDR1 and CDR2 sequences are ENHRY and SYGVKD.

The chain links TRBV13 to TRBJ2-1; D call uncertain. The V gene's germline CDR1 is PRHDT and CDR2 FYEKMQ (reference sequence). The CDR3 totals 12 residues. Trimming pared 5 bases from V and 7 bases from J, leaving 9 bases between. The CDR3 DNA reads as TGTGCCAGCAGCCTCCGTACAAATGAGCAGTTCTTC. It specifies CASSLRTNEQFF.

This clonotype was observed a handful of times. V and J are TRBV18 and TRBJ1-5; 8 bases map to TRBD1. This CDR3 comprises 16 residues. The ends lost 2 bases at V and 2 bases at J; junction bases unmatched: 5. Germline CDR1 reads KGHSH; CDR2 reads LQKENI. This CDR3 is CASSPGDRWGNQPQHF. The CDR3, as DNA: TGTGCCAGCTCACCAGGGGACAGGTGGGGCAATCAGCCCCAGCATTTT.

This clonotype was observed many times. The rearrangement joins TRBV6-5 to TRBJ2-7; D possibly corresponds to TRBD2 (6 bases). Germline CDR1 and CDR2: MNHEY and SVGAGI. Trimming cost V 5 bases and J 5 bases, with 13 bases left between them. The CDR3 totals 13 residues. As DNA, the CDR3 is TGTGCCAGCAGTGGGGTACGCGGGGACGAGCAGTACTTC. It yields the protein CASSGVRGDEQYF.

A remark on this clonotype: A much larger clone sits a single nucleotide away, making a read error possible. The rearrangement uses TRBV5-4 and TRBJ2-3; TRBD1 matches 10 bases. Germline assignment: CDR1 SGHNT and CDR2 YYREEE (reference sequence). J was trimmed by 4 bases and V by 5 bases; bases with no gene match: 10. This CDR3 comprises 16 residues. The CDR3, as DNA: TGTGCCAGCAGTAAAAGCCGGGACAGGGGTTCAGATACGCAGTATTTT. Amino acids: CASSKSRDRGSDTQYF.